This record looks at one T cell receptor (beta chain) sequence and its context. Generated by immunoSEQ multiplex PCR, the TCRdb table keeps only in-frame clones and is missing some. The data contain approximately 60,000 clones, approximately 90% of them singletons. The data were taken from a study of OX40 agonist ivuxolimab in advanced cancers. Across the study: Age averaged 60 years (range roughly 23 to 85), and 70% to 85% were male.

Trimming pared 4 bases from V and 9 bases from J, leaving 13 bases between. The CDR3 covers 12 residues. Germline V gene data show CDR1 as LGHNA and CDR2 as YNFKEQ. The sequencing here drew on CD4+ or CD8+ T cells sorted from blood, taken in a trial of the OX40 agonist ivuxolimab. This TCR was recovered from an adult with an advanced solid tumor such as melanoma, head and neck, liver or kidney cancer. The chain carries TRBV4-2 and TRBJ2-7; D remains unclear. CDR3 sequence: CASSPLTVGQYF. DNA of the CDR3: TGTGCCAGCAGCCCGTTGACTGTCGGGCAGTACTTC.